This T cell receptor (beta chain) emerged from a study of T cell changes during pregnancy in multiple sclerosis. The V gene's germline CDR1 is SGHTA and CDR2 FQGNSA. Trimming at V came to 3 bases and at J to 4 bases, leaving 4 bases not matched to a gene. The CDR3 has 15 residues. This clone counts as medium-sized. Assay used: immunoSEQ multiplex PCR; TCRdb lists only in-frame clones, some missing. The sample yields around 69,000 clones, roughly 90% seen once. The sequencing here drew on CD8+ T cells from peripheral blood mononuclear cells, taken before pregnancy. The chain couples TRBV7-2 to TRBJ2-1; 9 nucleotides line up with TRBD2. The TCR was taken from a female donor with multiple sclerosis, enrolled in a pregnancy study. CDR3 DNA: TGTGCCAGCAGCTTTATAGCGGGGGAGTACAATGAGCAGTTCTTC. Residues: CASSFIAGEYNEQFF.